Below are 17 T cell receptor beta chains sequenced from a single sample in a study of vaccination effects on CD4 cells after COVID-19. Their cognate antigens are unknown. The method was immunoSEQ multiplex PCR; TCRdb's version includes in-frame clones alone and lacks a portion of them. The sample includes about 30,000 clones, 60% to 80% of them seen just once. An approximately ten-day culture period preceded the isolation of CD4+ T cells. The sequences come from CD4+ T cells from PBMCs cultured without peptide, collected before COVID-19 vaccination. These receptor sequences come from a human donor who received a COVID-19 vaccine.

The chain employs TRBV5-5 and TRBJ2-5, with 9 bases identical to TRBD1. There are 14 residues in the CDR3. Germline trimming cut 2 bases from V and 2 bases from J; bases unmatched to any gene: 1. Per germline, CDR1 SGHKS and CDR2 YYEKEE (reference sequence). The CDR3 DNA sequence: TGTGCCAGCAGCTTAGGACAGGGGCAAGAGACCCAGTACTTC. Translation gives CASSLGQGQETQYF. Full variable domain (missing parts from reference TRBV5-5 and TRBJ2-5): DAGVTQSPTHLIKTRGQQVTLRCSPISGHKSVSWYQQVLGQGPQFIFQYYEKEERGRGNFPDRFSARQFPNYSSELNVNALLLGDSALYLCASSLGQGQETQYFGPGTRLLVL.

There are a few counts of this clone. The chain uses TRBV7-7 and TRBJ2-3, with a possible D match to TRBD2 (5 bases). This CDR3 is 13 amino acids long. Trimming removed 5 bases at V and 2 bases at J, with 8 bases between. Germline V gives CDR1 SSHAT, CDR2 FNYEAQ (reference sequence). The CDR3 reads CASSERLTDTQYF. CDR3 nucleotides: TGTGCCAGCAGCGAGCGGCTCACAGATACGCAGTATTTT.

V usage is TRBV7-8 and J usage is TRBJ1-5; unclear D gene. Germline V CDR1 and CDR2: SGHVS, FQNEAQ. V gave up 1 base and J gave up 7 bases, with 11 bases separating them. There are 14 residues in the CDR3. The chain's CDR3 is CASSLEAGRQPQHF. CDR3 coding DNA: TGTGCCAGCAGCTTAGAAGCGGGTAGGCAGCCCCAGCATTTT.

This clone was seen just once. J is TRBJ1-2 and V is TRBV7-9; maybe TRBD1 (5 bases). V shed 8 bases and J shed 6 bases, with 19 bases lying between them. This CDR3 contains 14 residues. CDR1 and CDR2 (germline): SEHNR, FQNEAQ (reference sequence). The CDR3 is CASARTGGGNGYTF. As DNA, the CDR3 is TGTGCCAGCGCCCGAACGGGGGGAGGAAATGGCTACACCTTC.

The gene calls are TRBV25-1 and TRBJ2-1; tentatively, D is TRBD1 or TRBD2 (5 bases each). The CDR3 loop spans 16 amino acids. The germline CDR1 and CDR2 sequences are MGHDK and SYGVNS. V lost 1 base to trimming and J lost 6 bases, with 16 bases between them. CDR3 protein: CASSESGTRHTNEQFF. DNA of the CDR3: TGTGCCAGCAGTGAATCGGGGACCCGACATACCAATGAGCAGTTCTTC.

This clone was observed a handful of times. The rearrangement links TRBV4-1 to TRBJ2-1, with 12 bases fitting TRBD2. Germline trimming cut 6 bases from V and 1 base from J; bases unmatched to any gene: 4. Germline V gene data show CDR1 as MGHRA and CDR2 as YSYEKL. There are 16 residues in the CDR3. The CDR3 loop reads CASRSTSGGSYNEQFF. CDR3 DNA: TGCGCCAGCAGGTCGACTAGCGGGGGATCCTACAATGAGCAGTTCTTC.

The chain is built from TRBV6-1 and TRBJ1-1, with 7 bases matching TRBD1. CDR3 size: 16 residues. In germline, CDR1 is MNHNS, CDR2 SASEGT. Unmatched junction bases numbered 8, after V lost 3 bases and J lost 1 base. Written as DNA, the CDR3 is TGTGCCAGCAGTGATCTTGCGACAGGGACGAACACTGAAGCTTTCTTT. Amino acid sequence: CASSDLATGTNTEAFF.

The V gene is TRBV2, the J gene TRBJ2-4; 8 positions match TRBD2. The CDR3 runs 12 residues. Unmatched junction bases numbered 10, after V lost 5 bases and J lost 16 bases. Germline V gives CDR1 SNHLY, CDR2 FYNNEI. CDR3 nucleotide sequence: TGTGCCAGCAGTACCGGGACTAGACATAGTTACTTC. This translates into CASSTGTRHSYF.

V is TRBV6-5 and J is TRBJ1-5; TRBD1 aligns across 8 bases. CDR3 length: 14 residues. J gave up 1 base and V 7 bases, and 3 bases lay outside the gene matches. Germline CDR1 and CDR2: MNHEY and SVGAGI. In DNA form, the CDR3 reads TGTGCCAGCATGGGACAGGCGAGCAATCAGCCCCAGCATTTT. Protein sequence: CASMGQASNQPQHF.

V and J are TRBV10-1 and TRBJ2-7, with TRBD2 as a possible D gene (5 bases). CDR1 is WNHNN and CDR2 is SYGVQD in the germline V gene (reference sequence). The CDR3 runs to 14 residues. The V gene lost 3 bases and the J gene lost 5 bases, with 14 bases spanning the gap. The CDR3 DNA follows: TGCGCCAGCAGTGACGCGGGTCGTTATGACGAGCAGTACTTC. Its translation is CASSDAGRYDEQYF.

The CDR3 region is CASKVGNPYNSPLHF. In nucleotides, the CDR3 is TGTGCCAGCAAGGTCGGGAACCCCTATAATTCACCCCTCCACTTT. The chain recombines TRBV6-5 with TRBJ1-6; D gene uncertain. The length of the CDR3 is 15 residues. Germline V CDR1 and CDR2: MNHEY, SVGAGI. Trimming stripped 7 bases from V and 2 bases from J, with 12 bases between.

This clone was counted between two and nine times. V and J are TRBV18 and TRBJ1-5; D is possibly TRBD1 (6 bases). Germline lookup yields CDR1 KGHSH and CDR2 LQKENI. Trimming pared 1 base from V and 6 bases from J, leaving 13 bases between. This CDR3 is 15 amino acids long. The CDR3 loop is CASSPQEGGGQPQHF. CDR3 nucleotides: TGTGCCAGCTCACCACAAGAAGGGGGAGGTCAGCCCCAGCATTTT.

The V gene is TRBV6-5, the J gene TRBJ2-7; no reliable D call. This CDR3 comprises 12 residues. The germline gives CDR1 MNHEY, CDR2 SVGAGI. The CDR3: CVVQSTYHEQYF. The CDR3 region has the DNA TGTGTTGTGCAGTCAACCTACCACGAGCAGTACTTC.

This chain links TRBV28 with TRBJ2-2, with D possibly being TRBD2 (5 bases). Trimming pared 5 bases from V and 1 base from J, leaving 14 bases between. The germline CDR1 and CDR2 sequences are MDHEN and SYDVKM. This CDR3 contains 16 residues. The CDR3 bases are TGTGCCAGCAGTGGCTCACTAGTGGGGAACACCGGGGAGCTGTTTTTT. The encoded protein is CASSGSLVGNTGELFF. Full variable domain (outside the CDR3, taken from reference TRBV28 and TRBJ2-2): DVKVTQSSRYLVKRTGEKVFLECVQDMDHENMFWYRQDPGLGLRLIYFSYDVKMKEKGDIPEGYSVSREKKERFSLILESASTNQTSMYLCASSGSLVGNTGELFFGEGSRLTVL.

The J gene is TRBJ2-1, the V gene TRBV5-1; D is undetermined. The CDR3 runs to 15 residues. Germline V CDR1 and CDR2: SGHRS, YFSETQ. V shed 2 bases and J shed 7 bases, with 16 bases lying between them. The CDR3, as DNA: TGCGCCAGCAGCTTTAGCCAGGCAGTAGGGAATGAGCAGTTCTTC. It is translated as CASSFSQAVGNEQFF.

The chain couples TRBV13 to TRBJ2-3; 8 nucleotides agree with TRBD2. Germline V CDR1 and CDR2: PRHDT, FYEKMQ (reference sequence). The CDR3 is 17 residues long. V lost 2 bases and J lost 6; bases outside the gene matches: 13. The CDR3 reads CASSLRVGSGNEDTQYF. In nucleotides, the CDR3 is TGTGCCAGCAGCTTAAGGGTTGGTAGCGGGAACGAGGATACGCAGTATTTT.

Only a few counts were recorded for this clone. The V call is TRBV2, the J call TRBJ1-2, with unresolved D. Between the trimmed V and J ends, which lost 3 bases and 2 bases, there was a span of 10 bases. The CDR3 covers 14 residues. CDR1 is SNHLY and CDR2 is FYNNEI in the germline V gene. The CDR3 protein is CASSENLANYGYTF. The DNA of the CDR3 is TGTGCCAGCAGTGAGAATTTAGCAAACTATGGCTACACCTTC. Full variable domain (remainder filled in from reference TRBV2 and TRBJ1-2): EPEVTQTPSHQVTQMGQEVILRCVPISNHLYFYWYRQILGQKVEFLVSFYNNEISEKSEIFDDQFSVERPDGSNFTLKIRSTKLEDSAMYFCASSENLANYGYTFGSGTRLTVV.